This T cell receptor (beta chain) was observed in a study of cytomegalovirus exposure and HLA in healthy donors (dated by TCRdb to 2016 to 2017). A note on the overall study: According to a later analysis, one platform produced both the 110 or so validation repertoires and the 666 repertoires of the first cohort. The aim of the study was to test whether cataloging public T cell receptors could identify signatures of past pathogen exposure. In addition to the first cohort of approximately 670 subjects, a separate validation cohort of 130 or so different subjects was used. High-throughput TCR immunosequencing, statistical association of individual TCRs with disease status, and machine learning were combined to predict cytomegalovirus infection status.

The donors were included in the validation cohort of some 110 subjects, a group kept apart from the roughly 610-subject first cohort. The library relied on the immunoSEQ multiplex PCR assay. The paper's data handling went like this. To diagnose cytomegalovirus status from the catalog of TCR beta chain sequences, a statistical classification framework was built. What TCRdb holds here is the immuneACCESS table cut down to in-frame rearrangements. Part of the clones is not present; checked against another copy, under half of the missing clones reflect an unresolved V gene, and the others are unexplained. The V and J calls and the clone size are those of that table, but D and trimming were determined from the DNA. This sample gives 220,000 or so clones in total; over 65% of them show up just once. The ten biggest clones cover roughly 5.7% of the sample. As concerns this clone: Its antigen has not been determined. Base-call qualities are not available, and no considerably larger clone is one nucleotide away.

Deletion took 3 bases off V and 6 bases off J, with a span of 11 bases between the germline ends. Including the terminal cysteine and phenylalanine, the CDR3 comprises 13 residues. Kept here is only the CDR3 DNA, which spans 39 bases and is read in frame from base 1. CDR1 and CDR2 were assigned from the germline V gene as MDHEN and SYDVKM. The study at large found these results: Of the cluster scores, roughly 93% were above 0 in a later analysis, which found that TCRs clustered in the first cohort also tended to co-occur in the 95 to 150 validation repertoires. In both the original and validation cohorts, the classifier was reported to diagnose cytomegalovirus status with high specificity and sensitivity. The authors suggested that the approach could potentially be extended to other disease states and immunological phenotypes. In vitro tests confirmed that a few of the cytomegalovirus-associated TCR beta chains recognize cytomegalovirus antigens. Across donors, most TCR sequences were observed very rarely, whereas some public TCRs were present in many individuals. A later analysis lacked HLA typing for the validation cohort, so it scored co-occurrence in that cohort across all 110 or so repertoires. In the study, some 180 TCR beta chains were listed as associated with cytomegalovirus.

The V and J segments used are TRBV28 and TRBJ1-2; the D gene identity is not certain. The sequence came from a woman in her late teens or twenties in good health and CMV-seronegative. Sequencing input: PBMCs. DNA sequence: TGTGCCAGCAGTTTTCGTGCAGGCCATGGCTACACCTTC. Translation gives CASSFRAGHGYTF.